Below, one T cell receptor beta chain is given with its context. This entry belongs to a study of blood T cell repertoires in COVID-19. Looking at the study overall: Acute-phase and convalescent COVID-19 samples originated in the United States, Italy and Spain. In each case, the material was cDNA or gDNA derived from T cells, B-cell-depleted T cells, or PBMCs.

The table came from immunoSEQ multiplex PCR; TCRdb's copy has only in-frame clones and leaves some out. The repertoire has some 300,000 clones, approximately 88% of them found once; the top ten carry approximately 1%. The germline gives CDR1 SGHTA, CDR2 FQGNSA. With 5 bases clipped from V and 11 bases from J, the junction kept 7 bases outside the gene matches. The CDR3 totals 12 residues. This TCR was recovered from a woman in her 30s who had recovered from COVID-19. The chain carries TRBV7-2 and TRBJ1-1; TRBD1 agrees at 8 bases. The specimen sequenced was PBMCs or T cells enriched from blood (not recorded which). CDR3 loop: CASSIQDRAAFF. DNA of the CDR3: TGTGCCAGCAGCATACAGGACAGGGCGGCTTTCTTT.